This TCR beta chain was found in a study of blood T cell repertoires in COVID-19. About the study: COVID-19 samples from acute and convalescent phases originated in the United States, Italy and Spain. The analysed material was cDNA or gDNA that came from T cells, B-cell-depleted T cells, or PBMCs.

V lost 5 bases and J lost 10, with 15 bases in between. The germline V gene encodes CDR1 SEHNR and CDR2 FQNEAQ (reference sequence). The CDR3 is 14 residues long. Authors' methods: Researchers report that nucleated cell counts were estimated from reference gene primer amplification. The assay was immunoSEQ multiplex PCR, and TCRdb's table has in-frame clones only and misses some. V, J and clone size are those of that table, while D and trimming were read from the DNA. Among about 66,000 clones listed, 86% were seen once. Source material: peripheral blood. V is TRBV7-9 and J is TRBJ1-6; tentative D call: TRBD1 (5 bases). The source of this sequence is a man in his forties or fifties with active COVID-19. CDR3 sequence (DNA): TGTGCCAGCAGCCCCAGGGTTGGGTCCTCACCCCTCCACTTT. Amino acids: CASSPRVGSSPLHF.